This T cell receptor beta chain is drawn from a study of spatial heterogeneity in lung cancer. Broader study findings: Ubiquitous, expanded tumor-derived TCRs were more frequently observed in blood at resection than at follow-up.

Documented time point: sample taken at primary tumor resection. From tumor, nontumor lung or frozen PBMC, whole RNA was taken unsorted for sequencing. The donors, more than 55 patients with untreated early-stage non-small cell lung cancer, provided the samples. This clonotype is labeled medium-sized. The antigen is unknown. The presence of a unique molecular identifier marked each TCR cDNA molecule. TCRdb redid the calling of the 5' RACE reads with MiXCR, one entry per CDR3 protein. The sample comprises several thousand distinct CDR3 sequences, roughly 19% of which are singletons, and more than 15% rests with the top ten. This CDR3 contains 16 residues. Germline assignment: CDR1 MDHEN and CDR2 SYDVKM. With 3 bases clipped from V and 6 bases from J, the junction kept 10 bases outside the gene matches.

This clonotype was obtained from a female donor with early-stage non-small cell lung cancer. The sequencing here drew on PBMCs, taken at surgery. V is TRBV28 and J is TRBJ1-5; 8 nucleotides match TRBD1. The CDR3 sequence is CASSLPRQGTVQPQHF. In DNA, the CDR3 is TGTGCCAGCAGTTTGCCTCGACAGGGGACGGTTCAGCCCCAGCATTTT.